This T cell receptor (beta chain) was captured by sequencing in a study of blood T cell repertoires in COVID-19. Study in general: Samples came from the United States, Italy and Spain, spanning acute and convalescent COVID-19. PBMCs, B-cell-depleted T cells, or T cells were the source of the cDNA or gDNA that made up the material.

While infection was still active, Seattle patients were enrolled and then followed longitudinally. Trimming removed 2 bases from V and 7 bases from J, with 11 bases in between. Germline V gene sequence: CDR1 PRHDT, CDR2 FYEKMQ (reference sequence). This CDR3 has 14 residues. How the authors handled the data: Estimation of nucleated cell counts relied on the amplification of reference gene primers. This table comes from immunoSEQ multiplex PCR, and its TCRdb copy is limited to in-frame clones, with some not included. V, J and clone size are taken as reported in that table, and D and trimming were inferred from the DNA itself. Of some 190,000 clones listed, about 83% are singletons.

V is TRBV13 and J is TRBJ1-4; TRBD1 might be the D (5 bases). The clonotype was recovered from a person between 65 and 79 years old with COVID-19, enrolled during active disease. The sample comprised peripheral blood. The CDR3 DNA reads TGTGCCAGCAGCTTACAGGGTTTGGGTGAAAAACTGTTTTTT. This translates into CASSLQGLGEKLFF.